The TCR beta chain described here comes from a study of shared clonotypes between healthy human individuals. The test was conducted at deep level. Method: immunoSEQ multiplex PCR; TCRdb's copy keeps in-frame clones and lacks some. The table includes some 1,900,000 clones, about 95% detected once. CD8 cells regarded as naive lacked CD45RO, were positively chosen for CCR7, and omitted terminally differentiated effector memory CD45RA+ cells. This clone showed up just once. The sequence was obtained from a man younger than 30 in good health. The sequencing sample was made of naive CD8+ T cells sorted from blood.

CDR3 residues: CASSTPSPVFGPGLAGSDEQFF. CDR3 coding DNA: TGTGCCAGTAGCACCCCATCCCCTGTCTTTGGACCGGGACTAGCGGGTAGCGATGAGCAGTTCTTC. V usage is TRBV19 and J usage is TRBJ2-1; TRBD2 agrees at 12 bases. J was trimmed by 8 bases and V by 6 bases; bases with no gene match: 29. CDR3 length: 22 amino acids. CDR1 and CDR2 (germline): LNHDA, SQIVND (reference sequence).